This is a list of T cell receptor beta chains from one sample in a study of blood T cells in healthy people across ages. TCRdb reprocessed the 5' RACE reads with MiXCR, giving one entry per CDR3 protein. The data hold fewer than 800,000 distinct CDR3 sequences, with around 32% observed a single time. The sequenced material came from blood. The receptors stem from an elderly woman in good health. Both conserved end residues are part of each CDR3. Each record gives: D gene, clone size, J gene, V gene, CDR3 protein, CDR3 DNA. D genes are given only for firm matches. Rows give clone size only sometimes, using once, few, many, or a class for an expanded clone.

D gene: TRBD1
clone size: NA
J gene: TRBJ2-7
V gene: TRBV12-3/TRBV12-4
CDR3 protein: CASSSGTATYEQYF
CDR3 DNA: TGTGCCAGCAGTTCGGGGACAGCCACCTACGAGCAGTACTTC

D gene: TRBD1
clone size: many
J gene: TRBJ1-4
V gene: TRBV12-3/TRBV12-4
CDR3 protein: CASSFGQGARNEKLFF
CDR3 DNA: TGTGCCAGCAGCTTCGGACAGGGCGCGAGGAACGAAAAACTGTTTTTT

D gene: NA
clone size: NA
J gene: TRBJ2-2
V gene: TRBV28
CDR3 protein: CASKDRELFF
CDR3 DNA: TGTGCCAGTAAGGACCGGGAGCTGTTTTTT

D gene: NA
clone size: many
J gene: TRBJ2-5
V gene: TRBV2
CDR3 protein: CASRHLGLRETQYF
CDR3 DNA: TGTGCCAGCAGGCACCTGGGCCTCCGCGAGACCCAGTACTTC

D gene: TRBD1
clone size: many
J gene: TRBJ2-7
V gene: TRBV20-1
CDR3 protein: CSASDLGQGSYEQYF
CDR3 DNA: TGCAGTGCTAGTGATCTTGGACAGGGCTCCTACGAGCAGTACTTC

D gene: TRBD1
clone size: NA
J gene: TRBJ1-6
V gene: TRBV7-2
CDR3 protein: CASSLGTGQGSPLHF
CDR3 DNA: TGTGCCAGCAGCTTAGGGACAGGGCAAGGGTCACCCCTCCACTTT

D gene: TRBD2
clone size: NA
J gene: TRBJ2-3
V gene: TRBV5-1
CDR3 protein: CASSSTMTSGTDTQYF
CDR3 DNA: TGCGCCAGCAGCTCGACAATGACTAGCGGAACAGATACGCAGTATTTT

D gene: TRBD1
clone size: few
J gene: TRBJ1-1
V gene: TRBV12-3/TRBV12-4
CDR3 protein: CASSLGQGASTEAFF
CDR3 DNA: TGTGCCAGCAGTTTAGGGCAGGGGGCGAGTACTGAAGCTTTCTTT

D gene: TRBD2
clone size: many
J gene: TRBJ2-7
V gene: TRBV7-8
CDR3 protein: CASSPGLDYEQYF
CDR3 DNA: TGTGCCAGCAGCCCGGGACTAGACTACGAGCAGTACTTC

D gene: NA
clone size: NA
J gene: TRBJ1-2
V gene: TRBV6-5
CDR3 protein: CASSSGSASYGYTF
CDR3 DNA: TGTGCCAGCAGTTCCGGTTCGGCCTCCTATGGCTACACCTTC

D gene: NA
clone size: many
J gene: TRBJ1-2
V gene: TRBV3-1
CDR3 protein: CASSQRGGYTF
CDR3 DNA: TGCGCCAGCAGCCAGAGGGGAGGCTACACCTTC

D gene: TRBD1
clone size: many
J gene: TRBJ2-1
V gene: TRBV6-1
CDR3 protein: CASIRQGLLYNEQFF
CDR3 DNA: TGTGCCAGCATTCGACAGGGGCTTCTCTACAATGAGCAGTTCTTC

D gene: TRBD1
clone size: many
J gene: TRBJ2-7
V gene: TRBV7-2
CDR3 protein: CASSVEDRGPYEQYF
CDR3 DNA: TGTGCCAGCAGCGTAGAGGACAGGGGCCCCTACGAGCAGTACTTC

D gene: NA
clone size: few
J gene: TRBJ1-2
V gene: TRBV7-3
CDR3 protein: CASSLAPGWGYTF
CDR3 DNA: TGTGCCAGCAGCCTAGCCCCGGGATGGGGCTACACCTTC

D gene: TRBD1
clone size: NA
J gene: TRBJ2-5
V gene: TRBV7-2
CDR3 protein: CASSLGTVKVQTQYF
CDR3 DNA: TGTGCCAGCAGCTTGGGGACAGTTAAAGTACAGACCCAGTACTTC

D gene: TRBD1
clone size: few
J gene: TRBJ2-5
V gene: TRBV6-2/TRBV6-3
CDR3 protein: CASSHQGVETQYF
CDR3 DNA: TGTGCCAGCAGTCACCAGGGGGTGGAGACCCAGTACTTC

D gene: NA
clone size: many
J gene: TRBJ2-1
V gene: TRBV20-1
CDR3 protein: CSATSFEQFF
CDR3 DNA: TGCAGTGCAACTAGCTTTGAGCAGTTCTTC

D gene: NA
clone size: NA
J gene: TRBJ2-7
V gene: TRBV12-3/TRBV12-4
CDR3 protein: CASSLPLATSSYEQYF
CDR3 DNA: TGTGCCAGCAGTTTACCACTCGCAACCTCCTCCTACGAGCAGTACTTC

D gene: NA
clone size: NA
J gene: TRBJ1-3
V gene: TRBV18
CDR3 protein: CASSNRTSGNTIYF
CDR3 DNA: TGTGCCAGCTCAAACAGAACCTCTGGAAACACCATATATTTT

D gene: TRBD1
clone size: many
J gene: TRBJ2-3
V gene: TRBV5-1
CDR3 protein: CASSSSVPGQGFTDTQYF
CDR3 DNA: TGCGCCAGCAGCTCTTCGGTCCCGGGACAGGGTTTCACAGATACGCAGTATTTT

D gene: NA
clone size: NA
J gene: TRBJ1-5
V gene: TRBV24-1
CDR3 protein: CATSDLDSQPQHF
CDR3 DNA: TGTGCCACCAGTGATTTGGACAGTCAGCCCCAGCATTTT

D gene: NA
clone size: NA
J gene: TRBJ1-5
V gene: TRBV19
CDR3 protein: CASNPPGHNQPQHF
CDR3 DNA: TGTGCCAGTAATCCACCCGGGCACAATCAGCCCCAGCATTTT

D gene: TRBD1
clone size: few
J gene: TRBJ1-2
V gene: TRBV27
CDR3 protein: CASMSGTGSGGYTF
CDR3 DNA: TGTGCCAGCATGTCCGGGACAGGGAGTGGTGGCTACACCTTC

D gene: NA
clone size: many
J gene: TRBJ1-6
V gene: TRBV10-3
CDR3 protein: CAISGGDQNSPLHF
CDR3 DNA: TGTGCCATCAGTGGGGGGGACCAGAATTCACCCCTCCACTTT

D gene: NA
clone size: many
J gene: TRBJ2-7
V gene: TRBV7-6
CDR3 protein: CASRGSGTYEQYF
CDR3 DNA: TGTGCCAGCAGGGGCTCGGGTACCTACGAGCAGTACTTC

D gene: TRBD2
clone size: NA
J gene: TRBJ2-7
V gene: TRBV28
CDR3 protein: CASSYGLAGEGYYEQYF
CDR3 DNA: TGTGCCAGCAGCTACGGACTAGCGGGAGAAGGTTACTACGAGCAGTACTTC

D gene: TRBD1
clone size: NA
J gene: TRBJ1-6
V gene: TRBV20-1
CDR3 protein: CSALWGQGNSPLHF
CDR3 DNA: TGCAGTGCTCTCTGGGGACAGGGGAATTCACCCCTCCACTTT

D gene: TRBD2
clone size: NA
J gene: TRBJ2-7
V gene: TRBV20-1
CDR3 protein: CSARSAGAEQYF
CDR3 DNA: TGCAGTGCTAGAAGCGCGGGAGCCGAGCAGTACTTC

D gene: TRBD1
clone size: many
J gene: TRBJ1-2
V gene: TRBV6-2/TRBV6-3
CDR3 protein: CASTPGQAGRGYTF
CDR3 DNA: TGTGCCAGCACCCCTGGACAGGCCGGTCGGGGCTACACCTTC

D gene: NA
clone size: NA
J gene: TRBJ2-3
V gene: TRBV12-3/TRBV12-4
CDR3 protein: CASSLGVTTDTQYF
CDR3 DNA: TGTGCCAGCAGTTTAGGAGTGACCACAGATACGCAGTATTTT

D gene: NA
clone size: NA
J gene: TRBJ2-1
V gene: TRBV7-3
CDR3 protein: CASSSRAYRSYNEQFF
CDR3 DNA: TGTGCCAGCAGCTCCCGGGCCTATCGCTCCTACAATGAGCAGTTCTTC

D gene: NA
clone size: many
J gene: TRBJ1-2
V gene: TRBV6-5
CDR3 protein: CASSRQGLYGYTF
CDR3 DNA: TGTGCCAGCAGCCGTCAGGGCCTCTATGGCTACACCTTC

D gene: TRBD1
clone size: many
J gene: TRBJ2-7
V gene: TRBV9
CDR3 protein: CASSVATGGGTYEQYF
CDR3 DNA: TGTGCCAGCAGCGTCGCCACAGGGGGCGGCACCTACGAGCAGTACTTC

D gene: NA
clone size: once
J gene: TRBJ2-7
V gene: TRBV7-2
CDR3 protein: CASSLGAPKYEQYF
CDR3 DNA: TGTGCCAGCAGCTTAGGGGCCCCCAAATACGAGCAGTACTTC

D gene: TRBD2
clone size: many
J gene: TRBJ2-7
V gene: TRBV27
CDR3 protein: CASRSSSGALPSYEQYF
CDR3 DNA: TGTGCCAGCAGGTCGTCCAGCGGGGCCCTCCCGTCCTACGAGCAGTACTTC

D gene: TRBD2
clone size: NA
J gene: TRBJ2-1
V gene: TRBV9
CDR3 protein: CASSVGNSGGAGEQFF
CDR3 DNA: TGTGCCAGCAGCGTAGGAAATAGCGGGGGGGCAGGTGAGCAGTTCTTC

D gene: NA
clone size: many
J gene: TRBJ1-1
V gene: TRBV20-1
CDR3 protein: CSAIRDFGGEAFF
CDR3 DNA: TGCAGTGCCATTCGGGACTTTGGAGGGGAAGCTTTCTTT

D gene: TRBD1
clone size: many
J gene: TRBJ2-7
V gene: TRBV6-1
CDR3 protein: CASRGDRVYEQYF
CDR3 DNA: TGTGCCAGCAGGGGGGACAGGGTGTACGAGCAGTACTTC

D gene: TRBD2
clone size: NA
J gene: TRBJ2-3
V gene: TRBV19
CDR3 protein: CASSTRWRGVSTSTDTQYF
CDR3 DNA: TGTGCCAGTAGTACCCGCTGGCGGGGGGTCTCAACTAGCACAGATACGCAGTATTTT

D gene: NA
clone size: few
J gene: TRBJ2-2
V gene: TRBV5-4
CDR3 protein: CASSLAVGSGELFF
CDR3 DNA: TGTGCCAGCAGCTTGGCCGTAGGGTCCGGGGAGCTGTTTTTT

D gene: NA
clone size: many
J gene: TRBJ2-5
V gene: TRBV11-2
CDR3 protein: CASSFGSTETQYF
CDR3 DNA: TGTGCCAGCAGCTTTGGGTCAACGGAGACCCAGTACTTC

D gene: TRBD2
clone size: NA
J gene: TRBJ2-1
V gene: TRBV20-1
CDR3 protein: CSPRTSGGYNEQFF
CDR3 DNA: TGCAGTCCCCGGACTAGCGGGGGGTACAATGAGCAGTTCTTC